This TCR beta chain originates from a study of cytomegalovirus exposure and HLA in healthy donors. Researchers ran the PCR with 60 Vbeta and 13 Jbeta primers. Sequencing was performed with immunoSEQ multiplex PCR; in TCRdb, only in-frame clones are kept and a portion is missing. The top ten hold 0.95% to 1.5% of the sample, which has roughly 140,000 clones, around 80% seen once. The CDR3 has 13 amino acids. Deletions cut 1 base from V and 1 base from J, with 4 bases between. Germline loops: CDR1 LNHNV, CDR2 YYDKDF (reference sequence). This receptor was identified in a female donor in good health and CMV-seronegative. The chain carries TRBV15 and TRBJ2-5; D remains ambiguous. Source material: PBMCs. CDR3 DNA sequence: TGTGCCACCAGCAGAGGTAGCCAAGAGACCCAGTACTTC. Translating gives CATSRGSQETQYF.